This TCR beta chain was found in a study of cytomegalovirus exposure and HLA in healthy donors. About the study: About 85 million unique TCRs from HLA-typed donors were held in an early release of data. Findings of the study overall: A later analysis showed that HLA-associated TCR beta chains had undergone more clonal expansion than equally common others.

PCR used 60 Vbeta primers and 13 Jbeta primers. Sequencing was performed with immunoSEQ multiplex PCR; in TCRdb, only in-frame clones are kept and a portion is missing. Here the sample spans 150,000 to 200,000 clones, 80% to 90% being singletons. This CDR3 contains 16 residues. V dropped 0 bases and J dropped 8; count of bases not matched to a gene: 10. Germline V CDR1 and CDR2: SGHTS, YDEGEE. This clone was counted only a few times. Its antigen is currently unknown. V gene TRBV5-8 combines with J gene TRBJ1-2; 10 positions agree with TRBD1. The TCR originated in a woman between 18 and 30 years old in good health and CMV-seropositive. The sample was PBMCs. CDR3 amino acids: CASSLGSGQGIFGYTF. Written as DNA, the CDR3 is TGTGCCAGCAGCTTGGGTTCGGGACAGGGGATTTTCGGCTACACCTTC.